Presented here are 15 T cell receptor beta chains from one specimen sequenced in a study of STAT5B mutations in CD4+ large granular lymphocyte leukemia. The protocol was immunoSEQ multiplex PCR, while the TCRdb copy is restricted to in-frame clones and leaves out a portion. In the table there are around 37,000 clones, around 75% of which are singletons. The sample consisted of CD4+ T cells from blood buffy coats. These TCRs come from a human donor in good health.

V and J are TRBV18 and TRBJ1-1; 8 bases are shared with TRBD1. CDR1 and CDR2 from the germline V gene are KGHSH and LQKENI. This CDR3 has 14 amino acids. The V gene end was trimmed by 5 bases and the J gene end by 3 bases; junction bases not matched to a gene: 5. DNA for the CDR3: TGTGCCAGCTCAGACACAGGGGGGGACACTGAAGCTTTCTTT. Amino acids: CASSDTGGDTEAFF.

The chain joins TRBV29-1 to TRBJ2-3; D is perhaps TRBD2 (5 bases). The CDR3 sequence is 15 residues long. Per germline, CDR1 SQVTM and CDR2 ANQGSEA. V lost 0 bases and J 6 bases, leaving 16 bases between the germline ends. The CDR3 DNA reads TGCAGCGTTGAAGATCGGACGGGAAATGTGGATACGCAGTATTTT. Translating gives CSVEDRTGNVDTQYF.

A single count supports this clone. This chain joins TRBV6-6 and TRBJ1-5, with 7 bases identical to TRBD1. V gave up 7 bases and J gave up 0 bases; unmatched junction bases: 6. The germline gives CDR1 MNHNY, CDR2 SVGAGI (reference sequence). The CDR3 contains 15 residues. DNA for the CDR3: TGTGCCAGCACCGACAGGGTGCTTAGCAATCAGCCCCAGCATTTT. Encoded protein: CASTDRVLSNQPQHF.

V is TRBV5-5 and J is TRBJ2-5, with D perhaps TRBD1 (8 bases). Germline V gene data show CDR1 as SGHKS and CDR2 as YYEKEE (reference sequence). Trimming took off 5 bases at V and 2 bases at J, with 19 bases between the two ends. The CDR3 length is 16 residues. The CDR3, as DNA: TGTGCCAGCAGGACCGGACAGGGAGGGGGGCAAGAGACCCAGTACTTC. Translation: CASRTGQGGGQETQYF. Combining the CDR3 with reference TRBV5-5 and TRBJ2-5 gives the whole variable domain DAGVTQSPTHLIKTRGQQVTLRCSPISGHKSVSWYQQVLGQGPQFIFQYYEKEERGRGNFPDRFSARQFPNYSSELNVNALLLGDSALYLCASRTGQGGGQETQYFGPGTRLLVL.

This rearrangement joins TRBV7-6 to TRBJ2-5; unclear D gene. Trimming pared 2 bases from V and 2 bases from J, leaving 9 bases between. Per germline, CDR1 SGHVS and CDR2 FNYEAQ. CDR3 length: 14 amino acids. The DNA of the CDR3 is TGTGCCAGCAGCTTATCGGGTACTCAAGAGACCCAGTACTTC. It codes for CASSLSGTQETQYF.

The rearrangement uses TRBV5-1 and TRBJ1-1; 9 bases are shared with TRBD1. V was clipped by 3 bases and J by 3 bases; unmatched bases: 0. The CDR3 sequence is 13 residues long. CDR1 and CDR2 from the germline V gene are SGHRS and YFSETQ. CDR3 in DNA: TGCGCCAGCAGCTGGACAGGGGACACTGAAGCTTTCTTT. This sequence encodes CASSWTGDTEAFF.

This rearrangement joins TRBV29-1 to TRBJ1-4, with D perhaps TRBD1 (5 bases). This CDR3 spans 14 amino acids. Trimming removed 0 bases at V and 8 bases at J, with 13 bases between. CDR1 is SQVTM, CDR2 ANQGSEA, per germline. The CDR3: CSVEEGRGAEKLFF. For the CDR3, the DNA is TGCAGCGTTGAAGAGGGCAGAGGGGCGGAAAAACTGTTTTTT.

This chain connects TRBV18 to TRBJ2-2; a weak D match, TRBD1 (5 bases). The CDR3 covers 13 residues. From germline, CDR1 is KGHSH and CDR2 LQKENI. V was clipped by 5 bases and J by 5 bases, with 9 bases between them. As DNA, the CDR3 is TGTGCCAGCTCATCGCAGGGTACCGGGGAGCTGTTTTTT. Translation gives CASSSQGTGELFF. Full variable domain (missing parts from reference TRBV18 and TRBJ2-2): NAGVMQNPRHLVRRRGQEARLRCSPMKGHSHVYWYRQLPEEGLKFMVYLQKENIIDESGMPKERFSAEFPKEGPSILRIQQVVRGDSAAYFCASSSQGTGELFFGEGSRLTVL.

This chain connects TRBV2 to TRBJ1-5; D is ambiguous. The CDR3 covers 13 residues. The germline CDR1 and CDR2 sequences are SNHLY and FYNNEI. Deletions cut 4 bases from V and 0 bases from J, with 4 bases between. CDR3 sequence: CASSADSNQPQHF. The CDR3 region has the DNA TGTGCCAGCAGTGCAGATAGCAATCAGCCCCAGCATTTT.

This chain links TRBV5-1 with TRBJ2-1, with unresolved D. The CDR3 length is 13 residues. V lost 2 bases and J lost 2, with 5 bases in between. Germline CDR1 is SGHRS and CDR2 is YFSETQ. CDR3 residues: CASSLPTYNEQFF. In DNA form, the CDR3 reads TGCGCCAGCAGCTTACCAACCTACAATGAGCAGTTCTTC.

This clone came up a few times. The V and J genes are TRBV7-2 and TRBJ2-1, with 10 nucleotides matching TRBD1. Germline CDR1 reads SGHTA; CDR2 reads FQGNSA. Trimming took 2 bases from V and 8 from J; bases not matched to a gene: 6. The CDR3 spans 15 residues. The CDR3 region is CASSLLSGQGYEQFF. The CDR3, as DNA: TGTGCCAGCAGCTTACTATCGGGACAGGGGTATGAGCAGTTCTTC.

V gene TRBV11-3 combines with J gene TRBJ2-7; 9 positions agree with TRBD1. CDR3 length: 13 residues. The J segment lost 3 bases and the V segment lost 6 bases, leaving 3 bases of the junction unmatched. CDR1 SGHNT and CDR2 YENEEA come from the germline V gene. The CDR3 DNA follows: TGTGCCAGCAGTGGGACAGGGAGCTACGAGCAGTACTTC. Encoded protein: CASSGTGSYEQYF.

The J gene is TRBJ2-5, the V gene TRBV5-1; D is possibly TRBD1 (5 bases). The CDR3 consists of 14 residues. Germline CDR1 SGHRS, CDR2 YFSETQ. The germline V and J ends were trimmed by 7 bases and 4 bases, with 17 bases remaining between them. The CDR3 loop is CASSPFWGAETQYF. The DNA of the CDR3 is TGCGCCAGCTCCCCGTTTTGGGGCGCAGAGACCCAGTACTTC.

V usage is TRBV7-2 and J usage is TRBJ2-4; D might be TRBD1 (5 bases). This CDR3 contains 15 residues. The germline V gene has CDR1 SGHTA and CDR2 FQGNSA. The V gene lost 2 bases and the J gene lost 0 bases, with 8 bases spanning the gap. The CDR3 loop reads CASSLMTVAKNIQYF. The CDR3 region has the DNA TGTGCCAGCAGCTTAATGACAGTAGCCAAAAACATTCAGTACTTC.

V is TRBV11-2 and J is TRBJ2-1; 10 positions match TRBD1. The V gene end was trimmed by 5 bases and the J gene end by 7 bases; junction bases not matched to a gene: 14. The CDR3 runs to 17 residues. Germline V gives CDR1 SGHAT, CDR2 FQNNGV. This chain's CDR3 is CASSLRIRDRGGNEQFF. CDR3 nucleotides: TGTGCCAGCAGCCTAAGGATCCGGGACAGGGGAGGAAATGAGCAGTTCTTC.